The T cell receptor (beta chain) described here comes from a study of vaccination and CD4 T cells after COVID-19. Study background: Overlapping spike peptides served as the stimulus for the cells. These peptides came from SARS-CoV-2 and from the common cold coronaviruses HCoV-NL63, HCoV-OC43 and HCoV-229E. Whole-study findings and limits: Early post-infection timepoints were not included, and relatively few convalescent patients were studied.

Researchers used the Oncomine TCR Beta short-read assay to sequence DNA from cultured CD4+ T cells. TCRdb recomputed calls from the PCR reads with MiXCR, one row per CDR3 protein. The repertoire holds about 20,000 distinct CDR3 sequences, with around 50% as singletons. This CDR3 is 16 amino acids long. V shed 2 bases and J shed 3 bases, with 15 bases lying between them. CDR1 MNHEY and CDR2 SVGEGT come from the germline V gene. Regarding this clonotype: The antigen is not known.

Treatment in this sample: roughly ten-day PBMC culture with coronavirus spike peptide pools or control peptides (ViraFEST assay). Before TCRs were sequenced, ViraFEST expanded antigen-specific T cells with peptide pools. This TCR was recovered from a human donor who had recovered from COVID-19. J is TRBJ2-3 and V is TRBV6-2 or TRBV6-3; D is undetermined. Sequencing was performed on CD4+ T cells from blood, cultured in vitro. DNA of the CDR3: TGTGCCAGCAGTTACCGGGCGAGGCGGCAAACAGATACGCAGTATTTT. Amino acid sequence: CASSYRARRQTDTQYF.